This TCR beta chain was recorded in a study of T cell repertoires in ileal Crohn's disease. Whole-study findings and limits: High-frequency clones were more common in sorted CD8 than CD4 cells. Clonal expansions were more frequent in active smokers than non-smokers at surgery.

Included were adult ileal or ileocolonic Crohn's patients indicated for ileocolonic resection. This clone was found a few times. No antigen is known for it. The repertoire was sequenced with immunoSEQ multiplex PCR; TCRdb's copy has only in-frame clones and lacks some. The sample comprises some 28,000 clones, 80% of which are singletons, and about 20% rests with the top ten. Germline CDR1 and CDR2: SGHTA and FQGNSA. This CDR3 has 13 amino acids. With V trimmed by 4 bases and J by 7 bases, 5 bases remained unmatched. The TCR was taken from an adult with Crohn's disease. The sequenced material came from ileal tissue. The gene calls are TRBV7-2 and TRBJ2-7; 9 positions match TRBD2. CDR3 DNA sequence: TGTGCCAGCAGCTGGACTAGCGTTAGTGAGCAGTACTTC. It specifies CASSWTSVSEQYF. The full variable domain, completed using reference TRBV7-2 and TRBJ2-7, is GAGVSQSPSNKVTEKGKDVELRCDPISGHTALYWYRQSLGQGLEFLIYFQGNSAPDKSGLPSDRFSAERTGGSVSTLTIQRTQQEDSAVYLCASSWTSVSEQYFGPGTRLTVT.